These 26 T cell receptor beta chains originate from one sample sequenced in a study of Graves' ophthalmopathy and Graves' hyperthyroidism. TCR beta CDR3 amplification used RNA transcripts. The library came from an HTBI-primed first-round RT-PCR and a second-round multiplex PCR. TCRdb re-called the multiplex PCR reads through MiXCR, storing one row per CDR3 protein. In the table there are about 640,000 distinct CDR3 sequences, about two fifths of which are singletons. The sequenced sample consisted of peripheral blood. Receptors originate from an adult man with Graves' ophthalmopathy.

This clonotype was seen at least ten times. The chain has TRBV19 and TRBJ2-7, with D possibly matching TRBD1 (6 bases). CDR3 length: 16 amino acids. Germline CDR1 reads LNHDA; CDR2 reads SQIVND (reference sequence). The germline V and J ends were trimmed by 5 bases and 0 bases, with 17 bases remaining between them. The CDR3 coding sequence is TGTGCCAGTAGTGGCCCTGGGACACGGTCCTCCTACGAGCAGTACTTC. Its protein product is CASSGPGTRSSYEQYF.

This chain links TRBV7-6 with TRBJ1-1, with 9 bases identical to TRBD1. The CDR3 runs 15 residues. CDR1 and CDR2 (germline): SGHVS, FNYEAQ. J gave up 3 bases and V 3 bases, and 5 bases lay outside the gene matches. This CDR3 is CASSFRQGGYTEAFF. The CDR3 region has the DNA TGTGCCAGCAGCTTCCGACAGGGGGGGTACACTGAAGCTTTCTTT.

A note on this clonotype: The junction shows a germline mismatch at one end, possibly a read error. The rearrangement links TRBV10-3 to TRBJ2-2, with D perhaps being TRBD1 or TRBD2 (6 bases each). The CDR3 is 15 residues long. Germline CDR1 and CDR2: ENHRY and SYGVKD. This CDR3 is CASSPGEANTGELFF. The DNA for the CDR3 is TGTGCCAGCAGTCCAGGGGAGGCGAACACCGGGGAGCTGTTTTTT.

To note about this clonotype: Relative to the germline gene, one junction end is altered; a read error may explain this. The chain has TRBV2 and TRBJ1-4; the match to TRBD1 covers 8 bases. Germline lookup yields CDR1 SNHLY and CDR2 FYNNEI. The CDR3 runs to 18 residues. The CDR3 spells CTSRDRRQGAQANEKLFF. The CDR3 bases are TGTACCAGCAGAGATCGGCGGCAGGGGGCGCAGGCTAATGAAAAACTGTTTTTT.

CDR3 loop: CASSAAGTDNYGYTF. For the CDR3, the DNA is TGTGCCAGCAGCGCAGCCGGGACAGATAACTATGGCTACACCTTC. V usage is TRBV9 and J usage is TRBJ1-2; 7 nucleotides align to TRBD1. With V trimmed by 3 bases and J by 1 base, 6 bases remained unmatched. Germline CDR1 and CDR2: SGDLS and YYNGEE. The CDR3 length is 15 residues.

This clonotype showed up many times. The chain recombines TRBV6-1 with TRBJ2-7; D might be TRBD1 (6 bases). CDR3 length: 13 residues. V was trimmed by 6 bases and J by 0 bases, leaving 9 bases between them. Germline CDR1 reads MNHNS; CDR2 reads SASEGT. The CDR3 loop is CASRTGSSYEQYF. Here the CDR3 DNA reads TGTGCCAGCAGAACAGGGAGCTCCTACGAGCAGTACTTC.

This clonotype has a count of ten or more. This chain connects TRBV7-2 to TRBJ1-1; the D gene is possibly TRBD1 (6 bases). In germline, CDR1 is SGHTA, CDR2 FQGNSA. Trimming removed 6 bases at V and 3 bases at J, with 14 bases between. There are 14 residues in the CDR3. The CDR3 coding sequence is TGTGCCAGCAGTCATAACAGGGTTTACACTGAAGCTTTCTTT. As protein: CASSHNRVYTEAFF.

There are many counts of this clonotype. This rearrangement joins TRBV7-6 to TRBJ2-2, with D possibly TRBD1 on 6 matching bases. Germline values: CDR1 SGHVS, CDR2 FNYEAQ. Trimming took off 8 bases at V and 4 bases at J, with 14 bases between the two ends. The CDR3 runs 14 residues. The CDR3 DNA reads TGTGCCAGCGGGGTACAGGGTGGCACCGGGGAGCTGTTTTTT. Amino acids: CASGVQGGTGELFF.

This clonotype was picked up many times. This rearrangement joins TRBV10-3 to TRBJ1-3, with D unclear. The CDR3 runs 14 residues. Germline CDR1 and CDR2: ENHRY and SYGVKD. Trimming pared 3 bases from V and 0 bases from J, leaving 6 bases between. The CDR3 reads CAISDGSSGNTIYF. CDR3 nucleotides: TGTGCCATCAGTGATGGGAGCTCTGGAAACACCATATATTTT.

This chain links TRBV25-1 with TRBJ1-2; D uncertain. Trimming removed 4 bases at V and 4 bases at J, with 10 bases between. The CDR3 totals 13 residues. Germline V CDR1 and CDR2: MGHDK, SYGVNS. CDR3 sequence: CASSAPSSYGYTF. In nucleotides, the CDR3 is TGTGCCAGCAGTGCCCCGAGCTCCTATGGCTACACCTTC.

This clonotype occurred many times. This chain connects TRBV19 to TRBJ1-2; weak D call: TRBD1 (5 bases). Germline V lookup: CDR1 LNHDA, CDR2 SQIVND (reference sequence). The CDR3 is made up of 14 amino acids. Trimming stripped 7 bases from V and 2 bases from J, with 14 bases between. The CDR3 loop is CASTTSGRNYGYTF. CDR3 nucleotide sequence: TGTGCCAGTACCACTTCAGGGAGGAACTATGGCTACACCTTC. Variable domain in full (rest from reference TRBV19 and TRBJ1-2): DGGITQSPKYLFRKEGQNVTLSCEQNLNHDAMYWYRQDPGQGLRLIYYSQIVNDFQKGDIAEGYSVSREKKESFPLTVTSAQKNPTAFYLCASTTSGRNYGYTFGSGTRLTVV.

This clonotype showed up just a few times. This rearrangement joins TRBV5-1 to TRBJ2-5; D may be TRBD1 (6 bases). Looked up from germline, CDR1 is SGHRS and CDR2 is YFSETQ. Trimming pared 4 bases from V and 1 base from J, leaving 11 bases between. This CDR3 is built from 14 residues. CDR3: CASSTYRVQETQYF. The CDR3 bases are TGCGCCAGCAGCACATACAGGGTCCAAGAGACCCAGTACTTC.

This clonotype was recorded a few times. DNA of the CDR3: TGCGCCAGCAGCTTTGGTAGGGGTGCGGGGTACGAGCAGTACTTC. It encodes CASSFGRGAGYEQYF. The chain uses TRBV5-1 and TRBJ2-7; possibly TRBD2 for D (6 bases). Germline V gene data show CDR1 as SGHRS and CDR2 as YFSETQ. CDR3 length: 15 residues. V lost 2 bases and J lost 4, with 16 bases in between.

This clonotype was seen many times. V usage is TRBV15 and J usage is TRBJ2-7; 10 positions match TRBD2. Germline trimming cut 1 base from V and 6 bases from J; bases unmatched to any gene: 3. The V gene's germline CDR1 is LNHNV and CDR2 YYDKDF (reference sequence). The CDR3 sequence is 14 residues long. CDR3 sequence reads: CATSRVASGSEQYF. CDR3 coding DNA: TGTGCCACCAGCAGAGTTGCTAGCGGGAGCGAGCAGTACTTC.

This chain links TRBV25-1 with TRBJ1-4; D not certain. V lost 8 bases, J lost 0 bases, and 10 bases lay in between. Germline values: CDR1 MGHDK, CDR2 SYGVNS. The CDR3 consists of 14 residues. The DNA for the CDR3 is TGTGCCAGCTTAACGGATGCAACTAATGAAAAACTGTTTTTT. Translation gives CASLTDATNEKLFF. Supplemented by reference TRBV25-1 and TRBJ1-4, the full variable domain reads EADIYQTPRYLVIGTGKKITLECSQTMGHDKMYWYQQDPGMELHLIHYSYGVNSTEKGDLSSESTVSRIRTEHFPLTLESARPSHTSQYLCASLTDATNEKLFFGSGTQLSVL.

This clonotype was recorded many times. J is TRBJ1-4 and V is TRBV19; D perhaps matches TRBD1 (5 bases). The CDR3 contains 16 residues. Trimming removed 10 bases at V and 3 bases at J, with 21 bases between. Per germline, CDR1 LNHDA and CDR2 SQIVND (reference sequence). The chain's CDR3 is CATRRSGREANEKLFF. CDR3 sequence (DNA): TGTGCCACTCGCCGATCAGGGCGAGAGGCTAATGAAAAACTGTTTTTT.

This clonotype was seen just once. V usage is TRBV7-2 and J usage is TRBJ2-2; D is perhaps TRBD1 (6 bases). Germline-derived CDR1 and CDR2 are SGHTA and FQGNSA. The V end was cut by 6 bases, the J end by 6 bases, with 11 bases between. The CDR3 is made up of 13 amino acids. CDR3 nucleotides: TGTGCCAGCAGTCAGGGACATCCCGGGGAGCTGTTTTTT. Translation gives CASSQGHPGELFF.

The J gene is TRBJ1-4, the V gene TRBV7-9; a possible D gene is TRBD1 (5 bases). The V end was cut by 0 bases, the J end by 6 bases, with 11 bases between. Germline values: CDR1 SEHNR, CDR2 FQNEAQ (reference sequence). The CDR3 sequence is 15 residues long. In DNA form, the CDR3 reads TGTGCCAGCAGCTTAGCTCCCAGGGTGGATGAAAAACTGTTTTTT. This gives the protein CASSLAPRVDEKLFF.

Ten or more counts support this clonotype. The genes are TRBV29-1 and TRBJ1-2; D remains ambiguous. Trimming took 3 bases from V and 3 from J, leaving 8 bases between them. Germline loops: CDR1 SQVTM, CDR2 ANQGSEA. CDR3 length equals 12 residues. The CDR3: CSVDVGDYGYTF. DNA for the CDR3: TGCAGCGTTGATGTGGGTGACTATGGCTACACCTTC.

This clonotype came up once. The chain combines TRBV9 with TRBJ1-1, with D perhaps TRBD1 (5 bases). The CDR3 is 13 residues long. Germline values: CDR1 SGDLS, CDR2 YYNGEE. The V end lost 4 bases, the J end lost 6 bases, and 13 bases lay between the germline ends. CDR3 coding DNA: TGTGCCAGCAGCCCAGAGCGGGGGGCTGAAGCTTTCTTT. Protein sequence: CASSPERGAEAFF.

This chain connects TRBV20-1 to TRBJ2-7; 7 bases are shared with TRBD2. The V and J ends lost 3 bases and 1 base, in that order; junction bases with no gene match: 12. The CDR3 is 16 amino acids. Germline CDR1 and CDR2: DFQATT and SNEGSKA (reference sequence). The CDR3: CSASDGSGPVSYEQYF. For the CDR3, the DNA is TGCAGTGCTAGTGATGGTAGCGGGCCGGTTTCCTACGAGCAGTACTTC.

A remark on this clonotype: A read error is likely, as this CDR3 ends without the conserved phenylalanine or tryptophan. The gene calls are TRBV7-9 and TRBJ1-1; maybe TRBD1 (6 bases). Germline values: CDR1 SEHNR, CDR2 FQNEAQ (reference sequence). This CDR3 is built from 18 residues. The CDR3 reads CAGSSPMGLGAQNTEAFS. The CDR3 nucleotides are TGTGCCGGCAGCTCTCCGATGGGGTTGGGGGCCCAGAACACTGAAGCTTTCTCT.

This clonotype was counted between two and nine times. The J gene is TRBJ1-5, the V gene TRBV20-1; a possible D gene is TRBD1 (6 bases). With 3 bases removed from V and 3 bases from J, the gap between germline ends came to 12 bases. Germline CDR1 reads DFQATT; CDR2 reads SNEGSKA (reference sequence). CDR3 length: 14 residues. CDR3 nucleotide sequence: TGCAGTGCTAGGCTCAGGGGCCACAATCAGCCCCAGCATTTT. As protein: CSARLRGHNQPQHF.

V gene TRBV20-1 combines with J gene TRBJ2-7; 8 nucleotides align to TRBD1. The V segment lost 3 bases and the J segment 6 bases; nucleotides outside the gene matches: 10. The V gene's germline CDR1 is DFQATT and CDR2 SNEGSKA (reference sequence). This CDR3 comprises 14 residues. CDR3 residues: CSASNADRAFEQYF. The CDR3 DNA is TGCAGTGCTAGTAACGCGGACAGGGCTTTCGAGCAGTACTTC.

This clonotype showed up many times. The rearrangement joins TRBV7-9 to TRBJ1-2; the D is unclear. The CDR3 is made up of 14 amino acids. The V end was cut by 0 bases, the J end by 8 bases, with 13 bases between. Germline V gene lookup returns CDR1 SEHNR and CDR2 FQNEAQ (reference sequence). CDR3 bases: TGTGCCAGCAGCTTAGCGTACCCATTATACGGCTACACCTTC. It yields the protein CASSLAYPLYGYTF.

The chain carries TRBV5-5 and TRBJ1-2, with D perhaps matching TRBD1 (6 bases). V was clipped by 6 bases and J by 4 bases, with 13 bases between them. Germline values: CDR1 SGHKS, CDR2 YYEKEE (reference sequence). This CDR3 spans 13 amino acids. The CDR3 DNA sequence: TGTGCCAGCACTCGTCAGGGGTCCTATGGCTACACCTTC. As protein: CASTRQGSYGYTF.